This T cell receptor beta chain was sequenced during a study of cytomegalovirus exposure and HLA in healthy donors. Study-level findings and limits: Reports showed the classifier diagnosing cytomegalovirus status with high specificity and sensitivity.

Note on this clone: Its cognate antigen is unknown.

Trimming took off 0 bases at V and 0 bases at J, with 15 bases between the two ends. Per germline, CDR1 SGHDN and CDR2 FVKESK. This CDR3 has 19 amino acids. PCR used 60 Vbeta primers and 13 Jbeta primers. The table came from immunoSEQ multiplex PCR; TCRdb's copy has only in-frame clones and leaves some out. The sample consists of around 200,000 clones, roughly 84% of them appearing once. The chain links TRBV14 to TRBJ2-6; the D is unclear. This clonotype originated in a man aged 45-65 years in good health and CMV-seronegative. Sequenced material: PBMCs. Written as DNA, the CDR3 is TGTGCCAGCAGCCAAGATCCAGGCCAAATTAGCTCTGGGGCCAACGTCCTGACTTTC. Amino acids: CASSQDPGQISSGANVLTF.